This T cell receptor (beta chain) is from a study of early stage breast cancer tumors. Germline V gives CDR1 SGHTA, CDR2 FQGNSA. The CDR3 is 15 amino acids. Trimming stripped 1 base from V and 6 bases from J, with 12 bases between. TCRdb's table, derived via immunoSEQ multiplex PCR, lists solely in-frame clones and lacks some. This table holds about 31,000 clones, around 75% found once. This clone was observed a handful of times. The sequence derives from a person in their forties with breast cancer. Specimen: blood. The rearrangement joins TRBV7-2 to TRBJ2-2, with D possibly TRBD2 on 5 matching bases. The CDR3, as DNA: TGTGCCAGCAGCTTAGTTTGGACCGGGGCCGGGGAGCTGTTTTTT. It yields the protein CASSLVWTGAGELFF.